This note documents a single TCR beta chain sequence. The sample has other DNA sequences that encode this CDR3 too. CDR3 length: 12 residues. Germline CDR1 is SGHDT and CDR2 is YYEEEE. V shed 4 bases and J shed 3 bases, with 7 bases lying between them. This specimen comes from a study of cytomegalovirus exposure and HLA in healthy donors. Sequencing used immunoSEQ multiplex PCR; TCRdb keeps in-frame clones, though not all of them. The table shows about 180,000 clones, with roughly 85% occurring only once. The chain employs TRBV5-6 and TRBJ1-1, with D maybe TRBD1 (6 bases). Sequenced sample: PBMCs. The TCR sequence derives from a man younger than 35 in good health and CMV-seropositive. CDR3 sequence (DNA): TGTGCCAGCAGCCCAGGGGACACTGAAGCTTTCTTT. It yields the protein CASSPGDTEAFF.